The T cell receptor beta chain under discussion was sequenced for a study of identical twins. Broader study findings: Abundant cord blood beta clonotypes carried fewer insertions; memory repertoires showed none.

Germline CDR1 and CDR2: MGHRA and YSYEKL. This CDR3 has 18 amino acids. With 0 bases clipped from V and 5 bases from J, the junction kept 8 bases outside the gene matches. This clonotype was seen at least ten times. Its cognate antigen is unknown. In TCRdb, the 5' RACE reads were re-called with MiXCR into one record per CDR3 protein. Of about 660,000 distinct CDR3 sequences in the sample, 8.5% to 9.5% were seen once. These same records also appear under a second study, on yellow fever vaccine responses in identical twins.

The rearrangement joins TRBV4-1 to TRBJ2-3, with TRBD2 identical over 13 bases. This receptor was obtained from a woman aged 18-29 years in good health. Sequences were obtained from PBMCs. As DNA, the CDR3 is TGCGCCAGCAGCCAAGATCCTCGGACTAGCGGGAGTATAGATACGCAGTATTTT. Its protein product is CASSQDPRTSGSIDTQYF.